Each of the 16 T cell receptor beta chains below was sequenced from the same sample in a study of CD8+CD57+ T cells in acquired aplastic anemia. TCR beta VDJ and CDR3 were profiled, and genomic DNA was the template. TCRdb independently ran MiXCR on the reads; one entry per CDR3 protein. Of some 200,000 distinct CDR3 sequences in the sample, about 37% were seen once. Sequenced sample: sorted CD4+, CD8+, or CD8+CD57+ T cells (not recorded which) from PBMCs. Receptors originate from a human donor in good health, serving as a control.

The V call is TRBV10-3, the J call TRBJ2-7; perhaps TRBD1 as D (7 bases). The CDR3 has 14 amino acids. CDR1 and CDR2 (germline): ENHRY, SYGVKD. Trimming shortened V by 10 bases and J by 2 bases, and 18 bases separated the two germline ends. CDR3 nucleotide sequence: TGTGCCACAGCGGGCCGGGACAGTGCCTACGAGCAGTACTTC. Translated, it gives CATAGRDSAYEQYF.

In regard to this clonotype: A read error may explain this, as a much larger clone is one base away. The chain uses TRBV5-1 and TRBJ2-5; TRBD2 matches 9 bases. CDR1 and CDR2 from the germline V gene are SGHRS and YFSETQ. V dropped 5 bases and J dropped 4; count of bases not matched to a gene: 6. This CDR3 contains 14 residues. CDR3 loop: CASSPWREGETQYF. CDR3 bases: TGCGCCAGCAGTCCCTGGCGGGAGGGAGAGACCCAGTACTTC. The variable domain in full, completed from reference TRBV5-1 and TRBJ2-5, reads KAGVTQTPRYLIKTRGQQVTLSCSPISGHRSVSWYQQTPGQGLQFLFEYFSETQRNKGNFPGRFSGRQFSNSRSEMNVSTLELGDSALYLCASSPWREGETQYFGPGTRLLVL.

On this clonotype: One end of the junction is discordant with germline, which a read error may explain. The chain links TRBV24-1 to TRBJ1-1, with D hard to call. The CDR3 loop spans 13 amino acids. CDR1 is KGHDR and CDR2 is SFDVKD in the germline V gene. The CDR3 here is CATSESGYDIAFF. The CDR3 nucleotides are TGTGCCACCAGTGAATCGGGCTATGACATAGCTTTCTTC.

The chain recombines TRBV4-2 with TRBJ2-1, with 10 bases that match TRBD1. CDR3 length: 16 residues. J was trimmed by 8 bases and V by 1 base; bases with no gene match: 8. Germline loops: CDR1 LGHNA, CDR2 YNFKEQ. The CDR3 sequence: CASSQGGTGVRYEQFF. The DNA for the CDR3 is TGTGCCAGCAGCCAAGGCGGGACAGGGGTTCGGTATGAGCAGTTCTTC.

This clonotype showed up just a few times. The chain is built from TRBV5-1 and TRBJ1-2; no clear D. Germline V gene sequence: CDR1 SGHRS, CDR2 YFSETQ. This CDR3 has 13 amino acids. V was cut by 1 base and J by 8 bases, with 12 bases left in between. The CDR3 loop reads CASSLLGERGYTF. CDR3 coding DNA: TGCGCCAGCAGCTTGCTGGGAGAAAGGGGCTACACCTTC.

As to this clonotype: The germline gene is not matched at one end of the junction; a read error may be the cause. The V gene is TRBV4-1, the J gene TRBJ2-7; 7 bases fit TRBD1. The CDR3 is 18 residues long. Germline V gives CDR1 MGHRA, CDR2 YSYEKL. The CDR3 DNA reads TGCGCCAGTAGCCAGCCCCGACAGGGACGGAGACACTCCTACGAGCAGTACTTC. The encoded protein is CASSQPRQGRRHSYEQYF.

At least ten counts were recorded for this clonotype. J is TRBJ1-1 and V is TRBV9; D possibly corresponds to TRBD1 (5 bases). Germline loops: CDR1 SGDLS, CDR2 YYNGEE. This CDR3 contains 15 residues. Trimming cost V 4 bases and J 2 bases, with 15 bases left between them. The CDR3 DNA follows: TGTGCCAGCAGCCCCGGGGGTTTACGAAACACTGAAGCTTTCTTT. Translated, it gives CASSPGGLRNTEAFF.

This chain's CDR3 is CASSQGRKNTEAFF. The CDR3 DNA reads as TGTGCCAGCAGCCAAGGTCGGAAGAACACTGAAGCTTTCTTT. The genes are TRBV14 and TRBJ1-1; D is uncertain. V was cut by 1 base and J by 1 base, with 7 bases left in between. CDR3 length: 14 amino acids. Per the germline V gene, CDR1 is SGHDN and CDR2 is FVKESK.

This clonotype came up many times. The chain carries TRBV20-1 and TRBJ2-7; D unclear. The V gene's germline CDR1 is DFQATT and CDR2 SNEGSKA (reference sequence). Trimming removed 2 bases from V and 7 bases from J, with 12 bases in between. The length of the CDR3 is 12 residues. The CDR3 coding sequence is TGCAGTGCTAGAATTAGCTTAGGGGAGCAGTACTTC. Protein sequence: CSARISLGEQYF.

This clonotype was observed at least ten times. The chain joins TRBV7-9 to TRBJ2-3, with D perhaps TRBD1 or TRBD2 (5 bases each). V lost 0 bases and J 0 bases, leaving 10 bases between the germline ends. The germline V gene has CDR1 SEHNR and CDR2 FQNEAQ (reference sequence). The CDR3 is made up of 16 amino acids. For the CDR3, the DNA is TGTGCCAGCAGCTTAGCAAGGGACGTTAGCACAGATACGCAGTATTTT. Residues: CASSLARDVSTDTQYF.

This clonotype was seen only a few times. J is TRBJ1-5 and V is TRBV10-3; D remains unclear. This CDR3 is 17 amino acids long. The germline CDR1 and CDR2 sequences are ENHRY and SYGVKD. Trimming removed 10 bases at V and 0 bases at J, with 22 bases between. CDR3 bases: TGTGCCAGCGACCCAAAACCGGTGGGGATTAGCAATCAGCCCCAGCATTTT. Translated: CASDPKPVGISNQPQHF.

Only a few counts were recorded for this clonotype. This sequence joins TRBV2 and TRBJ1-5; possibly TRBD1 for D (5 bases). Germline V gene data show CDR1 as SNHLY and CDR2 as FYNNEI. Trimming stripped 10 bases from V and 5 bases from J, with 21 bases between. The CDR3 extends over 15 amino acids. In DNA form, the CDR3 reads TGTGCCACCTCAGTTTCTGGGACGGGTTATCAGCCCCAGCATTTT. Translation: CATSVSGTGYQPQHF.

The sample holds one count of this clonotype. A read error is possible here, since a much larger clone lies one base away. V usage is TRBV5-1 and J usage is TRBJ1-2; no definite D call. The CDR3 totals 14 residues. V was pared by 4 bases and J by 4 bases, with 14 bases between. Germline CDR1 and CDR2: SGHRS and YFSETQ. The CDR3: CASSLGDIVYGYTF. The CDR3 DNA reads TGCGCCAGCAGCCTCGGCGACATCGTCTATGGCTACACCTTC.

This clonotype was observed many times. The chain recombines TRBV2 with TRBJ1-5, with a tentative D call TRBD1 (5 bases). The CDR3 runs to 15 residues. V dropped 2 bases and J dropped 5 bases, with 13 bases sitting between them. CDR1 is SNHLY and CDR2 is FYNNEI in the germline V gene. CDR3 region: CASSELAGRDQPQHF. CDR3 bases: TGTGCCAGCAGTGAATTAGCAGGGAGGGATCAGCCCCAGCATTTT.

This clonotype was counted many times. The V gene is TRBV20-1, the J gene TRBJ2-1; 13 bases line up with TRBD2. The CDR3 spans 13 residues. CDR1 and CDR2 (germline): DFQATT, SNEGSKA (reference sequence). The CDR3 protein is CSAGLAGYNEQFF. The CDR3 bases are TGCAGCGCGGGACTAGCGGGGTACAATGAGCAGTTCTTC.

At least ten counts were recorded for this clonotype. The CDR3 coding sequence is TGTGCCAGCAGCTTCCACGGAAACACCATATATTTT. This gives the protein CASSFHGNTIYF. This rearrangement joins TRBV7-9 to TRBJ1-3, with D unresolved. Germline loops: CDR1 SEHNR, CDR2 FQNEAQ (reference sequence). V gave up 3 bases and J gave up 4 bases, with 4 bases separating them. The CDR3 sequence is 12 residues long.